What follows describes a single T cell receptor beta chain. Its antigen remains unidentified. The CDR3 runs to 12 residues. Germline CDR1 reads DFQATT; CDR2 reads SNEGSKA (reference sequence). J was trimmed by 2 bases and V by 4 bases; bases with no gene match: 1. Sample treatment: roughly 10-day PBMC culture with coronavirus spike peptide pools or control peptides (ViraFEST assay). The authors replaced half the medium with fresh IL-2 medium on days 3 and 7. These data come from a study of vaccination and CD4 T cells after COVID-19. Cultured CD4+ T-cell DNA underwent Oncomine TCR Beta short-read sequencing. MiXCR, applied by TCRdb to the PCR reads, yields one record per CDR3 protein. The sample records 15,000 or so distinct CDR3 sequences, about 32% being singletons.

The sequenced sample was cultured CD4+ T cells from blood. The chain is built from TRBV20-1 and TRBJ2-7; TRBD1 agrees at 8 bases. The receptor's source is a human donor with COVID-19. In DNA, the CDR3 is TGCAGTGCTACGGGACAGGCCTACGAGCAGTACTTC. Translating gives CSATGQAYEQYF.